This is a list of T cell receptor beta chains from one sample in a study of blood T cell repertoires in COVID-19. The method was immunoSEQ multiplex PCR; TCRdb's version includes in-frame clones alone and lacks a portion of them. There are 90,000 to 120,000 clones in the sample; about three quarters occur only once, and more than 1.5% lies in the top ten. Sequencing used peripheral blood. All receptors derive from a woman aged 40 to 55 with acute or convalescent COVID-19. Each CDR3 is given with its conserved first and last residue.

cdr3_aa	j_call	cdr3_length	v_call
CASSLRGNEQFF	TRBJ2-1	12	TRBV12-3/TRBV12-4
CATSRRRDRQTRNEQFF	TRBJ2-1	17	TRBV15
CAISSGQAPNTEAFF	TRBJ1-1	15	TRBV10-3
CASSQDPNQPQHF	TRBJ1-5	13	TRBV4-1
CASSLTPGYSYNEQFF	TRBJ2-1	16	TRBV28
CASSFQAGGLIYRNEQFF	TRBJ2-1	18	TRBV27
CASSPQETQYF	TRBJ2-5	11	TRBV14
CASSLWAGGELFF	TRBJ2-2	13	TRBV7-3
CASSPGGIRDTQYF	TRBJ2-3	14	TRBV5-5
CASSLGRDQGGSTDTQYF	TRBJ2-3	18	TRBV7-2
CASSSQGSSTDTQYF	TRBJ2-3	15	TRBV5-4
CASSNRAEGSYEQYF	TRBJ2-7	15	TRBV7-9
CASSPGTAFNSPLHF	TRBJ1-6	15	TRBV28
CASSRPPAGQETQYF	TRBJ2-5	15	TRBV4-1
CASREQGTVNTEAFF	TRBJ1-1	15	TRBV7-9
CASSQDPTSGGEQFF	TRBJ2-1	15	TRBV4-1
CATSDPIGTGDTQYF	TRBJ2-3	15	TRBV24-1
CATSFGQGTNEQYF	TRBJ2-7	14	TRBV24-1
CASSPGLAGGEIQGTDTQYF	TRBJ2-3	20	TRBV5-1
CASSQVTSSYNEQFF	TRBJ2-1	15	TRBV4-3
CASAGQTNTEAFF	TRBJ1-1	13	TRBV18
CASNQGYSNQPQHF	TRBJ1-5	14	TRBV28
CASSSIGGPYNEQFF	TRBJ2-1	15	TRBV3-1/TRBV3-2
CASSPRGFGELFF	TRBJ2-2	13	TRBV12-3/TRBV12-4
CASSLIRGALAEQYF	TRBJ2-7	15	TRBV5-5
CASSYSGGKAFF	TRBJ1-1	12	TRBV6-5
CASSSKLGYTIYF	TRBJ1-3	13	TRBV7-2
CASSLLAPRGTYGYTF	TRBJ1-2	16	TRBV28
CASSLGQGPKYGYTF	TRBJ1-2	15	TRBV7-9
CASSRGGAGELFF	TRBJ2-2	13	TRBV5-1
CASSLSGQRYSNQPQHF	TRBJ1-5	17	TRBV27
CASRLAGGYNEQFF	TRBJ2-1	14	TRBV2
CASRKNRDSTPYGYTF	TRBJ1-2	16	TRBV7-8
CASGPVVGNTIYF	TRBJ1-3	13	TRBV12-5
CASSYDRDQPQHF	TRBJ1-5	13	TRBV5-1
CASSQGYRGGNTEAFF	TRBJ1-1	16	TRBV3-1/TRBV3-2
CASSPLSQRSSGANVLTF	TRBJ2-6	18	TRBV7-9
CASSVAVAGEQYF	TRBJ2-7	13	TRBV9
CASSYPSGGAPNEQFF	TRBJ2-1	16	TRBV6-5
CASDSLSNQPQHF	TRBJ1-5	13	TRBV2